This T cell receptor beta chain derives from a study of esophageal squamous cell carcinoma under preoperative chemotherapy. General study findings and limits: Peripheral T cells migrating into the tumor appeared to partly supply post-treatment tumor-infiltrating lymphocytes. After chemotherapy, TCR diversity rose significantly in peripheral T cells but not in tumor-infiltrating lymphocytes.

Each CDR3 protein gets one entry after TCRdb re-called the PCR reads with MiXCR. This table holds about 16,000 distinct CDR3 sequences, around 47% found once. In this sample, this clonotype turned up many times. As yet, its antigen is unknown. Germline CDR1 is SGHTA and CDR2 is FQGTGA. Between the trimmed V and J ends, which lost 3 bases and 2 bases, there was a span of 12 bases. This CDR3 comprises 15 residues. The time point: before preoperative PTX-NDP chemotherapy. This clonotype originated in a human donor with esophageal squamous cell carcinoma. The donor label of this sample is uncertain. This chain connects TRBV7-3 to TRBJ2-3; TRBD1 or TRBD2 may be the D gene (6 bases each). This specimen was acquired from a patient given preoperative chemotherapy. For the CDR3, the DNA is TGTGCCAGCAGCTTGGGGGGCGCGGACACAGATACGCAGTATTTT. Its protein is CASSLGGADTDTQYF.